The present entry profiles one T cell receptor beta chain with its context. Its specificity is not known. This sample was included in a study of CD8+CD57+ T cells in acquired aplastic anemia. On the study more broadly: Quantities of DNA derived from sorted CD4+ and CD8+ cells averaged around 3.2 ug.

Study findings and constraints: Between patients and controls, CD8+ Simpson's diversity did not vary significantly.

For CDR3 and TCR beta VDJ profiling, genomic DNA was the template used. TCRdb reprocessed the reads with MiXCR, giving one entry per CDR3 protein. The sample lists around 180,000 distinct CDR3 sequences; around 48% were seen once. Before being chosen for sequencing, patients had shown CD8+CD57+ cell expansion by flow cytometry. This TCR was sampled from a human donor with aplastic anemia. The sequenced material came from sorted CD4+, CD8+, or CD8+CD57+ T cells (not recorded which) from PBMCs.

CDR3 protein: CASIGQGGSNQPQHF. The DNA for the CDR3 is TGTGCCAGCATAGGACAGGGAGGTAGCAATCAGCCCCAGCATTTT. The rearrangement uses TRBV2 and TRBJ1-5, with 8 positions matching TRBD1. The V gene end was trimmed by 7 bases and the J gene end by 0 bases; junction bases not matched to a gene: 5. The CDR3 length is 15 residues. CDR1 is SNHLY, CDR2 FYNNEI, per germline. The full variable domain, rest sourced from reference TRBV2 and TRBJ1-5, is EPEVTQTPSHQVTQMGQEVILRCVPISNHLYFYWYRQILGQKVEFLVSFYNNEISEKSEIFDDQFSVERPDGSNFTLKIRSTKLEDSAMYFCASIGQGGSNQPQHFGDGTRLSIL.